This T cell receptor beta chain was sequenced for a study of graft-versus-host responses after intestinal transplantation. Turning to the study itself: Isolated intestinal, liver-intestinal, or multivisceral transplants had been given to the recipients. After anti-thymocyte globulin induction, recipients took tacrolimus and steroids for around 3 years.

This CDR3 has 13 amino acids. Germline V lookup: CDR1 SGHAT, CDR2 FQNNGV. Findings and limits, study-wide: Some GvH clones appeared in ileal mucosa or blood before recipient bone marrow. Maximum circulating GvH clone levels tracked with early post-transplant HvG decreases.

Profiling relied on immunoSEQ multiplex PCR, and the TCRdb table lists in-frame clones only, not all of them. The table has 15,000 to 20,000 clones, under 45% seen once. This clone was seen a handful of times. Responders (roughly 200,000, CFSE-labeled) met roughly 200,000 stimulators that were irradiated and violet-dye-labeled. The chain links TRBV11-2 to TRBJ2-5; 8 bases fit TRBD1. With the DNA end fitting TRBJ2-7 better, the J assignment may be wrong. The sequences come from alloreactive CD8+ T cells from a mixed lymphocyte reaction culture, collected before intestinal transplant. Documented subset: CFSE-low proliferating T cells sorted from roughly 6-day pre-transplant mixed lymphocyte reaction (GvH or HvG direction). This sequence was found in a human patient who received an intestinal transplant. CDR3 sequence (DNA): TGTGCCAGCAGCTTAACAGGGGGCTACGAGCAGTACTTC. Its protein is CASSLTGGYEQYF.